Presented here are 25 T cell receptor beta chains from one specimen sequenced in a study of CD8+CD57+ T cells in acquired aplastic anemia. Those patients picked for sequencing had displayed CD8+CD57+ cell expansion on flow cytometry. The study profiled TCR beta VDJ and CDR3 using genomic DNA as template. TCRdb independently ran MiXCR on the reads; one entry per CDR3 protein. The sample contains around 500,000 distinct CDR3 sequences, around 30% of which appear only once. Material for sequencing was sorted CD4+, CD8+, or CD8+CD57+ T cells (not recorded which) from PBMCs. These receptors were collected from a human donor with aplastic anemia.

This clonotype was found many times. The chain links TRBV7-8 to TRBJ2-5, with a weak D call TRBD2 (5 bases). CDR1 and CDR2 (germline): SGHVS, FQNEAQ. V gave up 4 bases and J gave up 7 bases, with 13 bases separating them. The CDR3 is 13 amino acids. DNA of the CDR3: TGTGCCAGCAGCTCCCGCTGGGAGAGGACCCAGTACTTC. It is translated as CASSSRWERTQYF.

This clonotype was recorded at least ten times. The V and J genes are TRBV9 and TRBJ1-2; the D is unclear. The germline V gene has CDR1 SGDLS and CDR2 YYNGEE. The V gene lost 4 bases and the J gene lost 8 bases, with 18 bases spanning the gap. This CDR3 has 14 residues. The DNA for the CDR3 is TGTGCCAGCAGCCCGGTCTTAGTGATAAACGGCTACACCTTC. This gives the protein CASSPVLVINGYTF. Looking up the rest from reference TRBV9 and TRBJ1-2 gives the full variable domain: DSGVTQTPKHLITATGQRVTLRCSPRSGDLSVYWYQQSLDQGLQFLIQYYNGEERAKGNILERFSAQQFPDLHSELNLSSLELGDSALYFCASSPVLVINGYTFGSGTRLTVV.

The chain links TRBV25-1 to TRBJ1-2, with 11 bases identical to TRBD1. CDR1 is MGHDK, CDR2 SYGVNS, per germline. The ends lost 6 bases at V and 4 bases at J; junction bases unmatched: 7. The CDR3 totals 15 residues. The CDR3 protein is CASSRTGGAVYGYTF. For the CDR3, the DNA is TGTGCCAGCAGCCGGACAGGGGGCGCGGTCTATGGCTACACCTTC.

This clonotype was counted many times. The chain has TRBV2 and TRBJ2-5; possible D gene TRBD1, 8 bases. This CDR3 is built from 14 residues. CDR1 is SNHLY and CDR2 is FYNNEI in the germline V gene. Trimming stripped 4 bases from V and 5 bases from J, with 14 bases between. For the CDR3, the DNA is TGTGCCAGCAGTGTTAACAGGGGGGGGGAGACCCAGTACTTC. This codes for CASSVNRGGETQYF.

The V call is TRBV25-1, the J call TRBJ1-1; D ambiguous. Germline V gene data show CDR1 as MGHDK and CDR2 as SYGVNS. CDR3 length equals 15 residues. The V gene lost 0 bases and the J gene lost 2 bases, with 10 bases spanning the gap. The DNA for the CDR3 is TGTGCCAGCAGTGAATACGGCAGGTTTAACACTGAAGCTTTCTTT. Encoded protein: CASSEYGRFNTEAFF.

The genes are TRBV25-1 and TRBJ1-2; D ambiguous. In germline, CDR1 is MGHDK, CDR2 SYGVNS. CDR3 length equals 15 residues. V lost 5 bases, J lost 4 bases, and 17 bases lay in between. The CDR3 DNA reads TGTGCCAGCAGTTACAGTAGCGGAGTTTTCTATGGCTACACCTTC. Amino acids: CASSYSSGVFYGYTF.

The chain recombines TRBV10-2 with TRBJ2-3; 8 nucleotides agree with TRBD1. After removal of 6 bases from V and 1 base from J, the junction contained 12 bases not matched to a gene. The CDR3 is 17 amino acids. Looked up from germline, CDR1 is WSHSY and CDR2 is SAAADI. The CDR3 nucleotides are TGCGCCAGCAGGTTTGGGTTATCAGGGGGCCGCACAGATACGCAGTATTTT. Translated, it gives CASRFGLSGGRTDTQYF.

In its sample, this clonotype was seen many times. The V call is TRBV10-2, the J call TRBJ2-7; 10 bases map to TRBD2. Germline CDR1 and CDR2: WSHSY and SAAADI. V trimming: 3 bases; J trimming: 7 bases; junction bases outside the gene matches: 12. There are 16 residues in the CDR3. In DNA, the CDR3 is TGCGCCAGCAGTGATAAGAGCGGGAGGGGCCCGCGGGAGCAGTACTTC. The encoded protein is CASSDKSGRGPREQYF.

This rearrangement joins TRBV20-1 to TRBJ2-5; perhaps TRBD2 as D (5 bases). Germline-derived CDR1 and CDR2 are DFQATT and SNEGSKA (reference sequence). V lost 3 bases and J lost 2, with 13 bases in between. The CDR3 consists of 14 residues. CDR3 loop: CSASGVSLQETQYF. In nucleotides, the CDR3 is TGCAGTGCTAGCGGGGTTAGCCTTCAAGAGACCCAGTACTTC.

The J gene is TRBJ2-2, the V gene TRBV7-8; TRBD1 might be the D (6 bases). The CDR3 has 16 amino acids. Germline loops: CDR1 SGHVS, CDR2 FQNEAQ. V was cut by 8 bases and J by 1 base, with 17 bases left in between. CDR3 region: CASSGPLGGNTGELFF. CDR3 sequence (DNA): TGTGCCAGCTCCGGTCCCCTAGGGGGGAACACCGGGGAGCTGTTTTTT. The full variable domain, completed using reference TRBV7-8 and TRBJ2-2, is GAGVSQSPRYKVAKRGQDVALRCDPISGHVSLFWYQQALGQGPEFLTYFQNEAQLDKSGLPSDRFFAERPEGSVSTLKIQRTQQEDSAVYLCASSGPLGGNTGELFFGEGSRLTVL.

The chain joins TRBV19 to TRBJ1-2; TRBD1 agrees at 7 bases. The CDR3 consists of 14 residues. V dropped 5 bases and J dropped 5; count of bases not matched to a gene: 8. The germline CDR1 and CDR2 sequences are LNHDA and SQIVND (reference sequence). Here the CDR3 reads CASSGQGQTYGYTF. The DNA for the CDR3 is TGTGCCAGTAGTGGGCAGGGACAGACTTATGGCTACACCTTC.

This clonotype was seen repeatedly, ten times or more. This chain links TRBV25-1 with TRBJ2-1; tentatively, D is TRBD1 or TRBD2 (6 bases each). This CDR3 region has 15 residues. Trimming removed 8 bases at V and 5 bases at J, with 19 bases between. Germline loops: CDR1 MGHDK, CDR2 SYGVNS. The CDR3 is CASQTQRGQNNEQFF. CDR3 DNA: TGTGCCAGCCAAACCCAACGGGGGCAGAACAATGAGCAGTTCTTC.

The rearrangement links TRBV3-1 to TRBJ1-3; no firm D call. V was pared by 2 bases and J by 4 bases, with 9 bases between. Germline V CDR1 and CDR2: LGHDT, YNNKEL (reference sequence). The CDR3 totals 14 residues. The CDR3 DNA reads TGTGCCAGCAGCCAACTGGGATCAGGAAACACCATATATTTT. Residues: CASSQLGSGNTIYF.

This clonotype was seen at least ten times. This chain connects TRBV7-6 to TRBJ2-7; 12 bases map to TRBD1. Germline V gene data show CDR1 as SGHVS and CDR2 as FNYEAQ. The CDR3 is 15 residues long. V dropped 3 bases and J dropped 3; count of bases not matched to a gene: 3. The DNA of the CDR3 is TGTGCCAGCAGCTTCGGGACAGGGGGCCTCTACGAGCAGTACTTC. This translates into CASSFGTGGLYEQYF.

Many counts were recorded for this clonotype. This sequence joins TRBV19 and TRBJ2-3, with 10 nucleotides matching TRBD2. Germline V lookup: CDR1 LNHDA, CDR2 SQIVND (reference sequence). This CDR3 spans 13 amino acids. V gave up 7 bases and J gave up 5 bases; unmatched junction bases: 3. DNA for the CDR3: TGTGCCAGTAACCGACTAGCGGGAGATACGCAGTATTTT. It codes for CASNRLAGDTQYF.

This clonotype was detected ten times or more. This chain's CDR3 is CASRDVYEQYF. The CDR3 DNA reads TGTGCCAGCAGGGATGTCTACGAGCAGTACTTC. V gene TRBV3-1 combines with J gene TRBJ2-7; D is undetermined. This CDR3 comprises 11 residues. From germline, CDR1 is LGHDT and CDR2 YNNKEL (reference sequence). The V and J ends lost 6 bases and 3 bases respectively, with 6 bases between them.

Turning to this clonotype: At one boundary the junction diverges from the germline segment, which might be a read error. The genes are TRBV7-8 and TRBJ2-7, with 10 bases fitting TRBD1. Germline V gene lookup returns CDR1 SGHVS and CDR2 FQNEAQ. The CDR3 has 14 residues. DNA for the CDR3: TGCGCCAGCAGCCTGGGACAGGGGACCTACGAGCGGTACTTC. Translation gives CASSLGQGTYERYF.

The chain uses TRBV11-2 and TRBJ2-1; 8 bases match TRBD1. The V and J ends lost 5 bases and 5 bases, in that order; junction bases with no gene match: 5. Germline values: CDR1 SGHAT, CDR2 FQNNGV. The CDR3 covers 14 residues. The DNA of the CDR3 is TGTGCCAGCAGCAGAGAGACAGGGGACAATGAGCAGTTCTTC. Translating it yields CASSRETGDNEQFF.

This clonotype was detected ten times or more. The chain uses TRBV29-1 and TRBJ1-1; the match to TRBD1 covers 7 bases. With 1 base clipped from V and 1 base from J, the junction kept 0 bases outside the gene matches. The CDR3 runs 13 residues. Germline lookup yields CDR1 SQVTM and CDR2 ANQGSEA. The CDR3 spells CSVEGTGNTEAFF. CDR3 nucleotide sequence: TGCAGCGTTGAAGGGACAGGGAACACTGAAGCTTTCTTT.

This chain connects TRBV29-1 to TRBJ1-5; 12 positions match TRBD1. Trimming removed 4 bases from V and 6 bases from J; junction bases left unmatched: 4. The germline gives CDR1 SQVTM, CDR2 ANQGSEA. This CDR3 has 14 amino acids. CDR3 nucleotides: TGCAGCGTTGGAGGGACAGGGGGCGGTCAGCCCCAGCATTTT. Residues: CSVGGTGGGQPQHF. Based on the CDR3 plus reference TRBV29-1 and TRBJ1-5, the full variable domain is SAVISQKPSRDICQRGTSLTIQCQVDSQVTMMFWYRQQPGQSLTLIATANQGSEATYESGFVIDKFPISRPNLTFSTLTVSNMSPEDSSIYLCSVGGTGGGQPQHFGDGTRLSIL.

The CDR3 sequence: CASSIFSTGGNGEAFF. In DNA, the CDR3 is TGTGCCAGTAGTATTTTCTCCACAGGAGGGAATGGTGAAGCTTTCTTT. This sequence joins TRBV19 and TRBJ1-1; D possibly corresponds to TRBD1 (5 bases). The V end was cut by 3 bases, the J end by 7 bases, with 21 bases between. The V gene's germline CDR1 is LNHDA and CDR2 SQIVND (reference sequence). The CDR3 contains 16 residues.

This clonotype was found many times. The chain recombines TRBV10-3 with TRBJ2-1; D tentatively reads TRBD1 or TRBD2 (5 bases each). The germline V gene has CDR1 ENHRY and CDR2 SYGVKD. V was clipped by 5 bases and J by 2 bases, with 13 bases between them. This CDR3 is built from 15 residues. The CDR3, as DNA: TGTGCCATCAGTAGGGGAGAGGGACCCTACAATGAGCAGTTCTTC. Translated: CAISRGEGPYNEQFF.

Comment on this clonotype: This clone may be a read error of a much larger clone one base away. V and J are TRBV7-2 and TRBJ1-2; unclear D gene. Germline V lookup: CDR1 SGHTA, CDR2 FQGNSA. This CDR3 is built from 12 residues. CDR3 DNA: TGTGCCAGCAGCTTATCTCCTTATGGCTGCACCTTC. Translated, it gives CASSLSPYGCTF.

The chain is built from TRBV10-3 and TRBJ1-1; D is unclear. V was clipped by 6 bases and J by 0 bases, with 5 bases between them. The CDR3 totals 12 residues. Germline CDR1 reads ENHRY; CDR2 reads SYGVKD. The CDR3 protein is CAIRDVNTEAFF. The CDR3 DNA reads TGTGCCATCAGGGACGTGAACACTGAAGCTTTCTTT.

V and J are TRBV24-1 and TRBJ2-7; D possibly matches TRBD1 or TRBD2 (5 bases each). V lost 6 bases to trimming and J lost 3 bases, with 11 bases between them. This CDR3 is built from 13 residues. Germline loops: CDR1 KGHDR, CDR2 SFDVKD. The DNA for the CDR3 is TGTGCCACCAGTCCGGGACGGAACTACGAGCAGTACTTC. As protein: CATSPGRNYEQYF.